Listed below are T cell receptor beta chains from one sample, sequenced in a study of blood T cell repertoires in COVID-19. Assay used: immunoSEQ multiplex PCR; TCRdb lists only in-frame clones, some missing. Here the sample spans over 150,000 clones, around 85% being singletons. Sequences were obtained from PBMCs or T cells enriched from blood (not recorded which). The receptors originated from a man in his forties who had recovered from COVID-19. CDR3s include the opening cysteine and the closing phenylalanine or tryptophan. A D gene is named only where the DNA matches it firmly. Rows give clone size only sometimes, using once, few, many, or a class for an expanded clone.

clone_size j_call d_call v_call cdr3_nt cdr3_aa
- TRBJ2-1 - TRBV4-1 TGCGCCAGCAGCCATTACGCTAGCGTGAGCTCCTACAATGAGCAGTTCTTC CASSHYASVSSYNEQFF
- TRBJ1-4 - TRBV5-6 TGTGCCAGCAGCTTGCGGGGGAATGGTGAAAAACTGTTTTTT CASSLRGNGEKLFF
- TRBJ2-7 - TRBV4-1 TGCGCCAGCAGCCAAGATAGGAGATACGAGCAGTACTTC CASSQDRRYEQYF
- TRBJ2-3 TRBD1 TRBV5-4 TGTGCCAGCAGCGCGATAAACAGGGGTCCCACAGATACGCAGTATTTT CASSAINRGPTDTQYF
- TRBJ1-2 - TRBV7-8 TGTGCCAGCAGCCCAGCTGGGGTAGGGGCGAAAGACACCTTC CASSPAGVGAKDTF
- TRBJ2-1 TRBD1 TRBV6-5 TGTTCGACCGGGACAGTCCACAATGAGCAGTTCTTC CSTGTVHNEQFF
once TRBJ2-3 TRBD2 TRBV30 TGTGCCTGGAGTGTTACTAGCGGGAGCGGAGATACGCAGTATTTT CAWSVTSGSGDTQYF
- TRBJ1-2 - TRBV28 TGTGCCAGCAGTCCAAATTATAGTAACTATGGCTACACCTTC CASSPNYSNYGYTF
- TRBJ1-5 TRBD1 TRBV19 TGTGCCAGTAGTATTGAGGGGGCAAAGCCAGATCAGCCCCAGCATTTT CASSIEGAKPDQPQHF
- TRBJ1-6 - TRBV5-6 TGTGCCAGCAGCTTGGACAGGGCATATAATTCACCCCTCCACTTT CASSLDRAYNSPLHF
- TRBJ2-1 TRBD2 TRBV7-2 TGTGCCAGCAGCATGGGACTAGCTAGCAATGAGCAGTTCTTC CASSMGLASNEQFF
- TRBJ2-3 TRBD2 TRBV19 TGTGCCAGTAGTATACCCACAGCGGGATTTAGCACAGATACGCAGTATTTT CASSIPTAGFSTDTQYF
- TRBJ2-5 - TRBV5-1 TGCGCCAGCAGCTCGACACCAAAACAACAAGAGACCCAGTACTTC CASSSTPKQQETQYF
- TRBJ2-1 - TRBV28 TGTGCCAGCAGCCCTCGGAGGGCAGGGTTGTCCGACAATGAGCAGTTCTTC CASSPRRAGLSDNEQFF
- TRBJ1-1 TRBD1 TRBV7-9 TGTGCCAGCAGCTCGGGACAGGGGGCCGCTGAAGCTTTCTTT CASSSGQGAAEAFF
- TRBJ2-4 TRBD1 TRBV6-5 TGTGCCAGCAGTTACCTCACAGGGGTAGCCAAAAACATTCAGTACTTC CASSYLTGVAKNIQYF
- TRBJ1-3 - TRBV7-9 TGTGCCAGCAGCGAAGGGGATCGCGGAAACACCATATATTTT CASSEGDRGNTIYF
- TRBJ1-5 TRBD1 TRBV19 TGTGCCAGTGCCCCGTGGACAGGGGCGACCAATCAGCCCCAGCATTTT CASAPWTGATNQPQHF
- TRBJ2-7 TRBD2 TRBV9 TGTGCCAGCAGCGTAGATTGGAGCGGGAGCGTTTACGAGCAGTACTTC CASSVDWSGSVYEQYF
few TRBJ2-1 TRBD1 TRBV10-1 TGCGCCAGCAGTTATATCCGGGACAGGGGGCTAAAAGAGCAGTTCTTC CASSYIRDRGLKEQFF
- TRBJ2-7 - TRBV19 TGTGCCAGTAGGGTCTCCGGGACTGATTTTTACGAGCAGTACTTC CASRVSGTDFYEQYF
- TRBJ1-2 - TRBV2 TGTGCCACCTCATACGGTGGCTACACCTTC CATSYGGYTF
few TRBJ1-6 - TRBV27 TGTGCCAGCAGTTTTGGGGGGGATAATTCACCCCTCCACTTT CASSFGGDNSPLHF
few TRBJ2-7 TRBD2 TRBV5-1 TGCGCCAGCAGCTTGGTGACTGGACTAGCGGGGTTTCGGTACGAGCAGTACTTC CASSLVTGLAGFRYEQYF
- TRBJ1-6 - TRBV3-1/TRBV3-2 TGTGCCAGCAGCCGGGGACCTCCGGGAGCACCCCTCCACTTT CASSRGPPGAPLHF